The 22 T cell receptor beta chains given below trace back to one sample, sequenced in a study of blood T cell repertoires in COVID-19. Using immunoSEQ multiplex PCR, the repertoire was profiled, and TCRdb retains in-frame clones only, with some absent. The sample has about 180,000 clones; more than 85% are singletons. The sample was peripheral blood. These TCRs come from a woman aged 25 to 39 with active or convalescent COVID-19.

The chain couples TRBV27 to TRBJ2-3; 10 bases fit TRBD2. This CDR3 has 13 amino acids. The germline V gene encodes CDR1 MNHEY and CDR2 SMNVEV (reference sequence). Trimming removed 5 bases from V and 6 bases from J; junction bases left unmatched: 2. DNA of the CDR3: TGTGCCAGCAGTCTAGCGGGAGAGGATACGCAGTATTTT. It translates to CASSLAGEDTQYF.

V is TRBV5-1 and J is TRBJ2-2, with 10 bases matching TRBD1. From germline, CDR1 is SGHRS and CDR2 YFSETQ. This CDR3 region has 17 residues. The J segment lost 2 bases and the V segment lost 0 bases, leaving 4 bases of the junction unmatched. The DNA of the CDR3 is TGCGCCAGCAGCTTGGCTCTGACAGGGGGCAACACCGGGGAGCTGTTTTTT. It codes for CASSLALTGGNTGELFF.

The chain uses TRBV5-4 and TRBJ2-4; TRBD1 aligns across 11 bases. The V gene's germline CDR1 is SGHNT and CDR2 YYREEE (reference sequence). The J segment lost 8 bases and the V segment lost 0 bases, leaving 4 bases of the junction unmatched. CDR3 length: 15 amino acids. The CDR3 is CASSLAGTGGDIQYF. For the CDR3, the DNA is TGTGCCAGCAGCTTGGCCGGGACAGGGGGTGACATTCAGTACTTC.

This clone has only a few counts. The chain joins TRBV7-9 to TRBJ2-3, with 9 nucleotides matching TRBD2. The germline V gene encodes CDR1 SEHNR and CDR2 FQNEAQ (reference sequence). There are 15 residues in the CDR3. Germline trimming cut 0 bases from V and 3 bases from J; bases unmatched to any gene: 1. The CDR3 reads CASSLAAGGTDTQYF. CDR3 nucleotide sequence: TGTGCCAGCAGCTTAGCAGCGGGAGGTACAGATACGCAGTATTTT.

The chain is built from TRBV15 and TRBJ1-1; TRBD1 might be the D (5 bases). In germline, CDR1 is LNHNV, CDR2 YYDKDF (reference sequence). The V end lost 3 bases, the J end lost 2 bases, and 16 bases lay between the germline ends. There are 16 residues in the CDR3. CDR3 sequence reads: CATSSGPGRINTEAFF. The CDR3 nucleotides read TGTGCCACCAGCAGCGGGCCAGGGCGGATTAACACTGAAGCTTTCTTT. Full variable domain (remainder filled in from reference TRBV15 and TRBJ1-1): DAMVIQNPRYQVTQFGKPVTLSCSQTLNHNVMYWYQQKSSQAPKLLFHYYDKDFNNEADTPDNFQSRRPNTSFCFLDIRSPGLGDTAMYLCATSSGPGRINTEAFFGQGTRLTVV.

The chain employs TRBV4-1 and TRBJ1-3; a weak D match, TRBD1 (5 bases). The germline CDR1 and CDR2 sequences are MGHRA and YSYEKL. Trimming pared 4 bases from V and 2 bases from J, leaving 12 bases between. CDR3 size: 15 residues. This CDR3 is CASSPLRVTGNTIYF. The CDR3 nucleotides are TGCGCCAGCAGCCCCCTCAGGGTAACTGGAAACACCATATATTTT.

V and J are TRBV12-3 or TRBV12-4 and TRBJ1-1; tentatively, D is TRBD1 (5 bases). This CDR3 has 13 amino acids. Trimming cost V 6 bases and J 1 base, with 9 bases left between them. The CDR3 loop is CASSRERNTEAFF. The CDR3 DNA reads TGTGCCAGCAGCAGGGAAAGGAACACTGAAGCTTTCTTT.

With respect to this clone: At the DNA level, this CDR3 is encoded by other sequences in the same sample as well. The chain recombines TRBV12-3 or TRBV12-4 with TRBJ1-6; D not resolved. Trimming cost V 3 bases and J 6 bases, with 3 bases left between them. This CDR3 region has 12 residues. CDR3 residues: CASSFSNSPLHF. The CDR3 DNA follows: TGTGCCAGCAGTTTTAGTAATTCACCCCTCCACTTT.

The chain links TRBV3-1 (or the pseudogene TRBV3-2) to TRBJ2-3, with D possibly being TRBD2 (6 bases). The CDR3 has 16 residues. The germline V gene encodes CDR1 LGHDT and CDR2 YNNKEL (reference sequence). V was shortened by 0 bases and J by 4 bases, with 14 bases between the two germline ends. In DNA form, the CDR3 reads TGTGCCAGCAGCCAAGATCGGGGGTTCACGGCAGATACGCAGTATTTT. It codes for CASSQDRGFTADTQYF.

V gene TRBV5-1 combines with J gene TRBJ2-1; 7 nucleotides agree with TRBD1. In germline, CDR1 is SGHRS, CDR2 YFSETQ. The V segment lost 0 bases and the J segment 3 bases; nucleotides outside the gene matches: 6. The CDR3 totals 16 residues. The CDR3 region has the DNA TGCGCCAGCAGCTTGGGACAGGGTAACATCTACAATGAGCAGTTCTTC. It yields the protein CASSLGQGNIYNEQFF.

The chain combines TRBV18 with TRBJ2-3, with 8 bases that match TRBD2. The CDR3 length is 15 residues. Per germline, CDR1 KGHSH and CDR2 LQKENI. J gave up 2 bases and V 3 bases, and 4 bases lay outside the gene matches. The CDR3 coding sequence is TGTGCCAGCTCACCTAGCGGGACCGACACAGATACGCAGTATTTT. It is translated as CASSPSGTDTDTQYF.

The chain uses TRBV6-6 and TRBJ2-2; 7 nucleotides agree with TRBD2. V was pared by 7 bases and J by 6 bases, with 14 bases of the junction left unmatched. Germline CDR1 reads MNHNY; CDR2 reads SVGAGI (reference sequence). This CDR3 region has 16 residues. In DNA form, the CDR3 reads TGTGCCAGCAAGGAAGGGAGGGGATTTCAAGCCGGGGAGCTGTTTTTT. Translation gives CASKEGRGFQAGELFF.

This clone was observed once. The J gene is TRBJ2-1, the V gene TRBV27, with TRBD2 identical over 9 bases. Germline V lookup: CDR1 MNHEY, CDR2 SMNVEV (reference sequence). CDR3 size: 14 residues. The V gene end was trimmed by 7 bases and the J gene end by 6 bases; junction bases not matched to a gene: 7. The CDR3 loop reads CASTPGSGSNEQFF. CDR3 bases: TGTGCCAGCACCCCGGGTAGCGGGAGCAATGAGCAGTTCTTC.

The sample holds a few counts of this clone. The J gene is TRBJ1-2, the V gene TRBV6-5, with D possibly being TRBD1 (5 bases). The CDR3 consists of 14 residues. Trimming stripped 5 bases from V and 4 bases from J, with 14 bases between. Per the germline V gene, CDR1 is MNHEY and CDR2 is SVGAGI. The CDR3 spells CASSNRQRPYGYTF. The DNA for the CDR3 is TGTGCCAGCAGTAACCGACAGAGACCCTATGGCTACACCTTC.

The chain couples TRBV24-1 to TRBJ1-5; TRBD1 might be the D (6 bases). This CDR3 spans 15 amino acids. The V gene's germline CDR1 is KGHDR and CDR2 SFDVKD. V lost 4 bases, J lost 8 bases, and 17 bases lay in between. The CDR3 nucleotides read TGTGCCACCAGTGACAGGGGCCTCCCGGGCGAGCCCCAGCATTTT. It is translated as CATSDRGLPGEPQHF.

About this clone itself: The sample has other DNA sequences that encode this CDR3 too. The V gene is TRBV6-2 or TRBV6-3, the J gene TRBJ1-1; D remains ambiguous. Germline-derived CDR1 and CDR2 are MNHEY and SVGEGT. Trimming took 5 bases from V and 5 from J, leaving 6 bases between them. This CDR3 spans 11 amino acids. The CDR3 loop reads CASSQYTEAFF. The CDR3 nucleotides are TGTGCCAGCAGTCAGTATACTGAAGCTTTCTTT.

This clone was detected only once. The V gene is TRBV5-4, the J gene TRBJ2-1, with 8 bases lining up with TRBD2. After removal of 0 bases from V and 9 bases from J, the junction contained 5 bases not matched to a gene. CDR3 size: 14 residues. Germline loops: CDR1 SGHNT, CDR2 YYREEE (reference sequence). The CDR3 here is CASSLDGGAGEQFF. The CDR3 DNA reads as TGTGCCAGCAGCTTGGACGGGGGGGCTGGTGAGCAGTTCTTC.

This chain connects TRBV28 to TRBJ2-1, with 9 bases fitting TRBD1. The V and J ends lost 6 bases and 10 bases, in that order; junction bases with no gene match: 13. The germline V gene has CDR1 MDHEN and CDR2 SYDVKM. This CDR3 has 15 residues. For the CDR3, the DNA is TGTGCCAGCAGCCAGGGGACAGGGTATGGAGGAGAGCAGTTCTTC. Translated, it gives CASSQGTGYGGEQFF.

The chain uses TRBV27 and TRBJ2-2, with D perhaps TRBD2 (5 bases). Between the trimmed V and J ends, which lost 5 bases and 0 bases, there was a span of 13 bases. CDR3 length: 16 amino acids. Germline CDR1 and CDR2: MNHEY and SMNVEV (reference sequence). CDR3 in DNA: TGTGCCAGCAGTCGGAGGAAACAGACGAACACCGGGGAGCTGTTTTTT. Translation gives CASSRRKQTNTGELFF.

Concerning this clone: Relative to the germline gene, one junction end is altered; a read error may explain this. The gene calls are TRBV7-7 and TRBJ2-1; possibly TRBD2 for D (5 bases). Germline CDR1 and CDR2: SSHAT and FNYEAQ (reference sequence). This CDR3 is 16 amino acids long. CDR3: CASSLAAGIGYNEQFF. CDR3 in DNA: TGTGCTAGCAGCTTAGCTGCCGGGATCGGGTACAATGAGCAGTTCTTC.

The chain couples TRBV5-3 to TRBJ2-1; D not resolved. TRBV5-3 falls under the ORF class, with uncertain function. The CDR3 runs 14 residues. V lost 10 bases and J 2 bases, leaving 16 bases between the germline ends. The CDR3 DNA is TGTGCCCCGCCCTCGGAGCCTGCCTACAATGAGCAGTTCTTC. Amino acid sequence: CAPPSEPAYNEQFF.

This clone has a single count. This rearrangement joins TRBV7-9 to TRBJ2-2; D is undetermined. V lost 5 bases, J lost 4 bases, and 2 bases lay in between. The length of the CDR3 is 11 residues. Germline CDR1 is SEHNR and CDR2 is FQNEAQ (reference sequence). In DNA form, the CDR3 reads TGTGCCAGCAGCCGCACCGGGGAGCTGTTTTTT. This encodes CASSRTGELFF. Drawing the rest from reference TRBV7-9 and TRBJ2-2, the complete variable domain is DTGVSQNPRHKITKRGQNVTFRCDPISEHNRLYWYRQTLGQGPEFLTYFQNEAQLEKSRLLSDRFSAERPKGSFSTLEIQRTEQGDSAMYLCASSRTGELFFGEGSRLTVL.